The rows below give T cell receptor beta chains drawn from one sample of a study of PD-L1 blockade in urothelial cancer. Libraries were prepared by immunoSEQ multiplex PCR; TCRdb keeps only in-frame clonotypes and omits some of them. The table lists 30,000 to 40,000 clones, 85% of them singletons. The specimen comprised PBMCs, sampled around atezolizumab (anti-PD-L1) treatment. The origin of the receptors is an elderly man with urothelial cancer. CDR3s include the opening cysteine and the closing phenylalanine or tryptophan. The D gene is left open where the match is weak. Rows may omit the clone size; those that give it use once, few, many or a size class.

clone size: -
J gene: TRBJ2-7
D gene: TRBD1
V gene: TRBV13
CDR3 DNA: TGTGCCAGCAGATTAGAGGGGGCAGAGCAGTACTTC
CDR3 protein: CASRLEGAEQYF

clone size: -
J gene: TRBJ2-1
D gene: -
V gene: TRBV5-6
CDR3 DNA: TGTGCCAGCAGCCCTAGTGATTACAATGAGCAGTTCTTC
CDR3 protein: CASSPSDYNEQFF

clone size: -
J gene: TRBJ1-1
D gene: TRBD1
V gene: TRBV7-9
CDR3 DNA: TGTGCCAGCAGCCCACGACAGGGCGGAACTGAAGCTTTCTTT
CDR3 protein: CASSPRQGGTEAFF

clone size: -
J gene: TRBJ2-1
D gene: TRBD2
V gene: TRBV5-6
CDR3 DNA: TGTGCCAGCAGCTTGGCGGGACTAGCGGGAGTCGGATCCTACAATGAGCAGTTCTTC
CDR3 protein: CASSLAGLAGVGSYNEQFF

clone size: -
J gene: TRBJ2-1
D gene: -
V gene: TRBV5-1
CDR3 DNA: TGCGCCAGCAGCTTGGGCGCCAGGGTTTTCGATGAGCAGTTCTTC
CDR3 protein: CASSLGARVFDEQFF

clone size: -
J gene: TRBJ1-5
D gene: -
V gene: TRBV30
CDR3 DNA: TGTGCCTGGAGTGCCCGTCCGGGGCAGCCCCAGCATTTT
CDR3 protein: CAWSARPGQPQHF

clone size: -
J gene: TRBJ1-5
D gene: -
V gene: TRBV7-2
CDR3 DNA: TGTGCCAGCAGCTGGGGGGTGGGAGGCAATCAGCCCCAGCATTTT
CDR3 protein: CASSWGVGGNQPQHF

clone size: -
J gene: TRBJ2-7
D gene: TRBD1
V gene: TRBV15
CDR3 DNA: TGTGCCACCAGTCTCCCCGGGACAGGGAAGTACGAGCAGTACTTC
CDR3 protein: CATSLPGTGKYEQYF

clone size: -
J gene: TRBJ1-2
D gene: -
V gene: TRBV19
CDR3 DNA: TGTGCCAGTAGTATATCGCAGGTCTTCGGTGGCTACACCTTC
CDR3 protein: CASSISQVFGGYTF

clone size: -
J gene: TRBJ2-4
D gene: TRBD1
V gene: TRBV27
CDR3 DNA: TGTGCCAGCATTCCGACAGGGGGAGCCAAAAACATTCAGTACTTC
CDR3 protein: CASIPTGGAKNIQYF

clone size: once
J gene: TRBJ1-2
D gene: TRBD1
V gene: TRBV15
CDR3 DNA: TGTGCCACCAGCAGAAGAGACAGGGCCTTAAACTATGGCTACACCTTC
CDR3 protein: CATSRRDRALNYGYTF

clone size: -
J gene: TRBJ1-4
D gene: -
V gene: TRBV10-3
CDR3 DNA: TGTGCCATCAGTGAAGGGGGGGCGCGGCTGTTTTTT
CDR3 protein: CAISEGGARLFF

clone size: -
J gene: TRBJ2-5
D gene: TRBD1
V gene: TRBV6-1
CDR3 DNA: TGTGCCAGCAGTCATGACAGGGTTGGAGAGACCCAGTACTTC
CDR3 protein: CASSHDRVGETQYF

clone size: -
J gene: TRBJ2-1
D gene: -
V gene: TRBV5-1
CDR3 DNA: TGCGCCAGCAGTCGAGACGGGAGTCCCTACAATGAGCAGTTCTTC
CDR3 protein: CASSRDGSPYNEQFF

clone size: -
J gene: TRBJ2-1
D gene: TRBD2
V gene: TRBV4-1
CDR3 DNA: TGCGCCAGCAGCCAAGAAGGGCGGGGAACTAGCGGGAGGGTGCGATTACAATTTGAGCAGTTCTTC
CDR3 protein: CASSQEGRGTSGRVRLQFEQFF

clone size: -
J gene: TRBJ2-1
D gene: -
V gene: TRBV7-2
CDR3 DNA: TGTGCCAGCAGCACGACAGGTTCAAGCTCCTACAATGAGCAGTTCTTC
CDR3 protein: CASSTTGSSSYNEQFF

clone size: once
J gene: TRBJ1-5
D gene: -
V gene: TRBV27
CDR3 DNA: TGTGCCAGCAGTTTTCGTGAAGCTCAGCCCCAGCATTTT
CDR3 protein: CASSFREAQPQHF

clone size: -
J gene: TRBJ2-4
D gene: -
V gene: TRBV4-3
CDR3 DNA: TGCGCCAGCAGCCAAGGCGCCCGTGGCATTCAGTACTTC
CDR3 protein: CASSQGARGIQYF

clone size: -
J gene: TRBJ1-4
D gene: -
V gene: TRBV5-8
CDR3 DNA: TGTGCCAGCAGCTTAAGGGACATGGGGGAAAAACTGTTTTTT
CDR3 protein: CASSLRDMGEKLFF

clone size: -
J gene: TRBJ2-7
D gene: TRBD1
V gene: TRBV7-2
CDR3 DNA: TGTGCCAGCAGCTTCTATACAGGGGGCGAGCAGTACTTC
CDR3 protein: CASSFYTGGEQYF

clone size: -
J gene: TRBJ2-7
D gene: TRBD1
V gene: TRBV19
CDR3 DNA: TGTGCCAGTAGTACTAAGACAGGGGGGCCCTACGAGCAGTACTTC
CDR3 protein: CASSTKTGGPYEQYF

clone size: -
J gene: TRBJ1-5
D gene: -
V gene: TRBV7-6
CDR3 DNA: TGTGCCAGCAGCTTAATGGGGAGCGGGGCGCCCAATCAGCCCCAGCATTTT
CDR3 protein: CASSLMGSGAPNQPQHF

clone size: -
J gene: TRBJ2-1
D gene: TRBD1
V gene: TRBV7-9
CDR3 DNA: TGTGCCAGCATCCCGGGACAGGGTTGGAATGAGCAGTTCTTC
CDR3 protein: CASIPGQGWNEQFF

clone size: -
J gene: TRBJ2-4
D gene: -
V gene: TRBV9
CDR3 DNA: TGTGCCAGTCAGGGAGGAGGGAAAAACATTCAGTACTTC
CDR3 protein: CASQGGGKNIQYF

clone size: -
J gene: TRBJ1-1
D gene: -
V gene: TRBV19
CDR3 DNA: TGTGCCAGTACGAGATCGGGGGGTCTAGGAGGACCGAGGTACACTGAAGCTTTCTTT
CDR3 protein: CASTRSGGLGGPRYTEAFF

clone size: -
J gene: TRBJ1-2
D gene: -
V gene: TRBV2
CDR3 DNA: TGTGCCAGCAGGGAGGACAGTAACTATGGCTACACCTTC
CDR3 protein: CASREDSNYGYTF

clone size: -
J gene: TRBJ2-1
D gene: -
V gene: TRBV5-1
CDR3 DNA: TGCGCCAGCAGCCCCTTAGCCGGAGTAGGGGCCTACAATGAGCAGTTCTTC
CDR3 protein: CASSPLAGVGAYNEQFF

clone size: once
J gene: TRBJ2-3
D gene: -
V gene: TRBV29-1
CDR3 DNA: TGCAGCGCCTCGCCGGGAACAGATACGCAGTATTTT
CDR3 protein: CSASPGTDTQYF

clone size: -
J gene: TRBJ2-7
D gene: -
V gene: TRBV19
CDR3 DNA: TGTGCCAGTAGTATAGGGGCAGGGTACTCCTACGAGCAGTACTTC
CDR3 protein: CASSIGAGYSYEQYF

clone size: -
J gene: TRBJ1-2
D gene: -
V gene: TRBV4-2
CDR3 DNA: TGTGCCAGCAGCCCAGCCGGGTCTCCATATGGCTACACCTTC
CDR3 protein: CASSPAGSPYGYTF

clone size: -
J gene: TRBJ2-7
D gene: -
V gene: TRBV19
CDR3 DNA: TGTGCCAGTAGTATCAAGGCAGGGAATACGGACTCCTACGAGCAGTACTTC
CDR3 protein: CASSIKAGNTDSYEQYF

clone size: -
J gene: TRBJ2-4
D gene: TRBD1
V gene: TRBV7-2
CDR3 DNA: TGTGCCAGCAGACTTACAGGGGGCGATGGCAAAAACATTCAGTACTTC
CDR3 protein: CASRLTGGDGKNIQYF

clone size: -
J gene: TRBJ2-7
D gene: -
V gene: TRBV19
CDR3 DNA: TGTGCCAGTAGTATTGGCAGGGGCAGCAACGAGCAGTACTTC
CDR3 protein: CASSIGRGSNEQYF

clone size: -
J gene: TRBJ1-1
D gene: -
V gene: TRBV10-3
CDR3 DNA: TGTGCCATCAGTGGATCAACAGGGAGGAACACTGAAGCTTTCTTT
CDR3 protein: CAISGSTGRNTEAFF

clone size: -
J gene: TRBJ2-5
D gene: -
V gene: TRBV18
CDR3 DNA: TGTGCCAGCTCTTCCGAGAGTATCCAGTACTTC
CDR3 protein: CASSSESIQYF

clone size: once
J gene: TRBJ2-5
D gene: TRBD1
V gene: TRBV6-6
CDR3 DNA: TGTGCCAGCAGGGGGGACAGTACGTACCAAGAGACCCAGTACTTC
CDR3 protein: CASRGDSTYQETQYF

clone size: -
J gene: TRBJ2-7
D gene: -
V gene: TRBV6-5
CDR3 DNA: TGTGCCAGCAGTTCTAGCGCCCGTCTCTACGAGCAGTACTTC
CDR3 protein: CASSSSARLYEQYF

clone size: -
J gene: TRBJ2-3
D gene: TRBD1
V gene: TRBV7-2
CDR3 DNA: TGTGCCAGCTGTTGGGGGCAGGGGGCTTATACGCAGTATTTT
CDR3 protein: CASCWGQGAYTQYF

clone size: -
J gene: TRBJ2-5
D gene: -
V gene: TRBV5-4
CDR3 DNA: TGTGCCAGCAGTCCAACTAGACGGGGAGAGACCCAGTACTTC
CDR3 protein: CASSPTRRGETQYF

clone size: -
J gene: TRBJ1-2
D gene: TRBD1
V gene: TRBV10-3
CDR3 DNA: TGTGCCATCAGTCAGGGGGCCGCCTTCTATGGCTACACCTTC
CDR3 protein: CAISQGAAFYGYTF

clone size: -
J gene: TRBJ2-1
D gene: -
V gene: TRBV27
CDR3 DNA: TGTGCCAGCAGTTTACAGGGTTCGGATTACAATGAGCAGTTCTTC
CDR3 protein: CASSLQGSDYNEQFF

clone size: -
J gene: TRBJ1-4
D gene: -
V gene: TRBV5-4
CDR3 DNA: TGTGCCAGCAGCTTGATTGGGGCGAGTGAAAAACTGTTTTTT
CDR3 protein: CASSLIGASEKLFF

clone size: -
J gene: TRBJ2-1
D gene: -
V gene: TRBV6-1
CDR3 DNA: TGTGCCAGCAGTGGAGACTACGATGATGAGCAGTTCTTC
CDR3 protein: CASSGDYDDEQFF

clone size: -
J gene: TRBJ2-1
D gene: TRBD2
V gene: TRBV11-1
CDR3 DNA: TGTGCCAGCAGCTCCCGACTAGCGGGTAAAGAAAATGAGCAGTTCTTC
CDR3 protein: CASSSRLAGKENEQFF

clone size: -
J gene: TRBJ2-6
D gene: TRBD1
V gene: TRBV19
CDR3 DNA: TGTGCCAGTGGGGACAGGGAAAGGTCTGGGGCCAACGTCCTGACTTTC
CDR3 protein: CASGDRERSGANVLTF

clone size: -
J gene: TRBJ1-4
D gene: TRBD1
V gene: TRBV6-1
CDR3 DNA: TGTGCCAGCATGGGACAGGGAGCAACTAATGAAAAACTGTTTTTT
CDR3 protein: CASMGQGATNEKLFF

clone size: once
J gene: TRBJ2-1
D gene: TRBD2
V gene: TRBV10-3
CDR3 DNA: TGTGCCATCAGTGAGTCCAGCGGGGCCGTCATGAGCTCCTACAATGAGCAGTTCTTC
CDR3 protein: CAISESSGAVMSSYNEQFF

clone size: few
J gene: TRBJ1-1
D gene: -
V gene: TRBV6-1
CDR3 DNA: TGTGCCAGCAGTGAACGGGGAGGCTTCAACACTGAAGCTTTCTTT
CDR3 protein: CASSERGGFNTEAFF

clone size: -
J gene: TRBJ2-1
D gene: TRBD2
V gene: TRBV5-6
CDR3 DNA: TGTGCCAGCAGCTTGGAGCCTAGCGGCCCCGTGGAGCAGTTCTTC
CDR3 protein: CASSLEPSGPVEQFF

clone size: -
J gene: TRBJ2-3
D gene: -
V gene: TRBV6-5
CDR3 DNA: TGTGCCAGCAGTTACTCAGTCCCAGCGTATACGCAGTATTTT
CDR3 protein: CASSYSVPAYTQYF

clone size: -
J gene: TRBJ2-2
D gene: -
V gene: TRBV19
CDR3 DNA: TGTGCCAGTAGTAAAATAGACACCGGGGAGCTGTTTTTT
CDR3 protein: CASSKIDTGELFF

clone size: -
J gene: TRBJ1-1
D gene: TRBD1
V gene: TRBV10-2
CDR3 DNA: TGCGCCAGCAGTGAGCGTAACCTACTAGGACAGGGAGGAGGAGCTTTCTTT
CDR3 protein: CASSERNLLGQGGGAFF

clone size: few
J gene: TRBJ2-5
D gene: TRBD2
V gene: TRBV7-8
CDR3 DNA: TGTGCCAGCAGCGTACTAGCGGGAGTACCCTCAGAGACCCAGTACTTC
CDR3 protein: CASSVLAGVPSETQYF

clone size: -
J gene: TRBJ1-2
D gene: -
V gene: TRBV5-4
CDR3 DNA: TGTGCCAGCAGCCCGGACAGTAACTATGGCTACACCTTC
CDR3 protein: CASSPDSNYGYTF

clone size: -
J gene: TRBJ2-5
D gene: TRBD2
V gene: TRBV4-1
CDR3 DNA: TGCGCCAGCAGCCAAGACGCCGTAAGCGGGAGGGCCCAAGAGACCCAGTACTTC
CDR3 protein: CASSQDAVSGRAQETQYF

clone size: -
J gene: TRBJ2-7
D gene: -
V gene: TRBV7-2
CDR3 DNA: TGTGCCAGCAGCTTAGAAGCGGGCTACGAGCAGTACTTC
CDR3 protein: CASSLEAGYEQYF

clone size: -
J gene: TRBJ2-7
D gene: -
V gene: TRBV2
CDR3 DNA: TGTGCCAGCAGTGAACGGGCAGGGCTAGCCTACGAGCAGTACTTC
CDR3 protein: CASSERAGLAYEQYF

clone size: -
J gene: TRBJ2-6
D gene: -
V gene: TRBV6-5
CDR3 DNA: TGTGCCAGCAGTTACAACACAGCCGGGGCCAACGTCCTGACTTTC
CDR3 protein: CASSYNTAGANVLTF

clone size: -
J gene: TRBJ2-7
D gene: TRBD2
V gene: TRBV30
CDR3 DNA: TGTGCCTGGAGATCTAGCGGGTCCATCAAGGAGCAGTACTTC
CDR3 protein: CAWRSSGSIKEQYF